This is a list of T cell receptor beta chains from one sample in a study of long-term antiretroviral therapy in people with HIV. Repertoires were generated with immunoSEQ multiplex PCR, while TCRdb's copy carries only in-frame clones and drops some. Here the sample spans 17,000 or so clones, about 91% being singletons. Here the sequenced sample was unsorted PBMCs, taken 0.3 years after starting antiretroviral therapy. The receptors were gathered from a man between 60 and 75 years old with HIV. CDR3s include the opening cysteine and the closing phenylalanine or tryptophan. A D gene is named only where the DNA matches it firmly. Clone sizes are given selectively: once, few, many, or a class where the clone is expanded.

CDR3 length: 13; J gene: TRBJ2-5; V gene: TRBV7-7; D gene: TRBD1; clone size: .; CDR3 protein: CASSRDREETQYF; CDR3 DNA: TGTGCTAGCAGCCGGGACAGAGAAGAGACCCAGTACTTC
CDR3 length: 16; J gene: TRBJ1-2; V gene: TRBV7-9; D gene: TRBD1; clone size: .; CDR3 protein: CASAGQGSVFNYGYTF; CDR3 DNA: TGTGCCAGCGCGGGACAGGGATCGGTCTTTAACTATGGCTACACCTTC
CDR3 length: 16; J gene: TRBJ2-1; V gene: TRBV5-4; D gene: TRBD2; clone size: .; CDR3 protein: CASSSLAGSSYNEQFF; CDR3 DNA: TGTGCCAGCAGCTCCTTAGCGGGGAGCTCCTACAATGAGCAGTTCTTC
CDR3 length: 12; J gene: TRBJ2-7; V gene: TRBV30; D gene: .; clone size: .; CDR3 protein: CAWSRLTYEQYF; CDR3 DNA: TGTGCCTGGAGTCGACTCACCTACGAGCAGTACTTC
CDR3 length: 15; J gene: TRBJ1-2; V gene: TRBV28; D gene: .; clone size: .; CDR3 protein: CASSPSDSVGYGYTF; CDR3 DNA: TGTGCCAGCAGTCCCTCGGACAGTGTCGGCTATGGCTACACCTTC
CDR3 length: 14; J gene: TRBJ2-7; V gene: TRBV9; D gene: .; clone size: .; CDR3 protein: CASSVQATSYEQYF; CDR3 DNA: TGTGCCAGCAGCGTACAGGCCACCTCCTACGAGCAGTACTTC
CDR3 length: 14; J gene: TRBJ2-5; V gene: TRBV27; D gene: .; clone size: .; CDR3 protein: CASSESVLLRTQYF; CDR3 DNA: TGTGCCAGCAGTGAAAGCGTTCTTCTTCGGACCCAGTACTTC
CDR3 length: 15; J gene: TRBJ1-1; V gene: TRBV4-1; D gene: .; clone size: .; CDR3 protein: CASSQERGGNTEAFF; CDR3 DNA: TGCGCCAGCAGCCAAGAAAGAGGGGGGAACACTGAAGCTTTCTTT
CDR3 length: 16; J gene: TRBJ2-7; V gene: TRBV7-3; D gene: TRBD2; clone size: .; CDR3 protein: CASSLSPASGSYEQYF; CDR3 DNA: TGTGCCAGCAGCTTAAGTCCGGCTAGCGGTTCCTACGAGCAGTACTTC
CDR3 length: 12; J gene: TRBJ1-1; V gene: TRBV14; D gene: .; clone size: .; CDR3 protein: CASSPAGTEAFF; CDR3 DNA: TGTGCCAGCAGCCCCGCGGGGACTGAAGCTTTCTTT
CDR3 length: 14; J gene: TRBJ2-7; V gene: TRBV15; D gene: .; clone size: .; CDR3 protein: CATSMAGTSYEQYF; CDR3 DNA: TGTGCCACCAGCATGGCAGGGACCTCCTACGAGCAGTACTTC
CDR3 length: 15; J gene: TRBJ2-1; V gene: TRBV7-3; D gene: TRBD2; clone size: .; CDR3 protein: CASSLNPAGDNEQFF; CDR3 DNA: TGTGCCAGCAGCTTAAACCCAGCGGGGGACAATGAGCAGTTCTTC
CDR3 length: 15; J gene: TRBJ2-1; V gene: TRBV5-1; D gene: TRBD1; clone size: .; CDR3 protein: CASSPAGQGYNEQFF; CDR3 DNA: TGCGCCAGCAGCCCGGCTGGACAGGGTTACAATGAGCAGTTCTTC
CDR3 length: 15; J gene: TRBJ1-5; V gene: TRBV27; D gene: .; clone size: once; CDR3 protein: CASRPDMTNNQPQHF; CDR3 DNA: TGTGCCAGCAGACCGGACATGACTAACAATCAGCCCCAGCATTTT
CDR3 length: 13; J gene: TRBJ2-7; V gene: TRBV11-3; D gene: .; clone size: .; CDR3 protein: CASSARDSYEQYF; CDR3 DNA: TGTGCCAGCAGCGCCCGGGACTCCTACGAGCAGTACTTC
CDR3 length: 13; J gene: TRBJ1-5; V gene: TRBV30; D gene: TRBD1; clone size: .; CDR3 protein: CAWSRDRVQPQHF; CDR3 DNA: TGTGCCTGGAGTAGGGACAGGGTTCAGCCCCAGCATTTT
CDR3 length: 17; J gene: TRBJ2-3; V gene: TRBV30; D gene: .; clone size: .; CDR3 protein: CAWSAPGWRAITDTQYF; CDR3 DNA: TGTGCCTGGAGTGCCCCGGGCTGGAGGGCTATAACAGATACGCAGTATTTT
CDR3 length: 14; J gene: TRBJ2-3; V gene: TRBV15; D gene: TRBD2; clone size: .; CDR3 protein: CATSGGGTWDTQYF; CDR3 DNA: TGTGCCACTTCGGGCGGGGGGACGTGGGATACGCAGTATTTT
CDR3 length: 16; J gene: TRBJ1-2; V gene: TRBV5-6; D gene: .; clone size: .; CDR3 protein: CASSLAIDGTFYGYTF; CDR3 DNA: TGTGCCAGCAGCTTGGCCATTGACGGGACTTTCTATGGCTACACCTTC
CDR3 length: 13; J gene: TRBJ1-4; V gene: TRBV9; D gene: TRBD1; clone size: .; CDR3 protein: CASSGVEGQTLFF; CDR3 DNA: TGTGCCAGCAGCGGAGTAGAGGGACAGACACTGTTTTTT
CDR3 length: 13; J gene: TRBJ2-2; V gene: TRBV7-2; D gene: .; clone size: .; CDR3 protein: CASASPGAGELFF; CDR3 DNA: TGTGCCAGCGCTTCGCCGGGGGCCGGGGAGCTGTTTTTT
CDR3 length: 16; J gene: TRBJ2-7; V gene: TRBV4-1; D gene: .; clone size: .; CDR3 protein: CASSPLANRVSYEQYF; CDR3 DNA: TGCGCCAGCAGCCCTCTAGCAAACAGGGTCTCCTACGAGCAGTACTTC